Sequencing of this TCR beta chain was carried out in a study of cytomegalovirus exposure and HLA in healthy donors. Broader study findings: Versus the approximately 700-donor mean, an Asian-associated ancestry cluster reportedly showed fewer N-insertions in a later analysis. Among the most significant clusters, several appeared linked to common viral pathogens in a later analysis. The study assumed roughly uniform donor sequencing depth for presence/absence analyses.

A word on this clone: Its target is not known. The identical CDR3 is also encoded by other nucleotide sequences in the sample.

Primers for the PCR totalled 60 Vbeta and 13 Jbeta. Per the original data handling: The authors later counted around 80 million unique TCR beta chains, some 11 million of them shared. Assay: immunoSEQ multiplex PCR; the TCRdb copy retains only in-frame clones and omits some. V and J calls and clone size are those listed in that table; D and trimming were worked out from the DNA. This sample yields under 150,000 clones, of which 85% are seen a single time; under 7.5% belongs to the top ten. Trimming cost V 0 bases and J 7 bases, with 8 bases left between them. The CDR3 is 12 amino acids. Germline V CDR1 and CDR2: SGHDT, YYEEEE.

The specimen sequenced was PBMCs. The chain couples TRBV5-6 to TRBJ2-7; maybe TRBD2 (5 bases). The source is a woman aged 25-40 years in good health and CMV-seropositive. CDR3 loop: CASSLGGGEQYF. The CDR3 DNA reads TGTGCCAGCAGCTTGGGAGGCGGGGAGCAGTACTTC.